The present T cell receptor (beta chain) was sequenced within a study of cytomegalovirus exposure and HLA in healthy donors. Study-wide findings and caveats: Certain sequence variants were highly shared and formed a cluster, and this cluster was likely a sequencing artifact. As confirmed in vitro, three CMV-associated chains were specific for CMV antigens.

The PCR employed 60 Vbeta primers together with 13 Jbeta primers. The method was immunoSEQ multiplex PCR; TCRdb's version includes in-frame clones alone and lacks a portion of them. Counted here are more than 95,000 clones, roughly 85% occurring once; the ten biggest clones make up around 6.1%. Germline loops: CDR1 LNHDA, CDR2 SQIVND (reference sequence). Trimming removed 5 bases from V and 6 bases from J; junction bases left unmatched: 17. The length of the CDR3 is 17 residues. With respect to this clone: Its antigen is not known.

The V and J genes are TRBV19 and TRBJ2-7; 9 bases line up with TRBD1. Source material: PBMCs. This clonotype was sampled from a man aged 55 to 69 in good health and CMV-seropositive. In DNA form, the CDR3 reads TGTGCCAGTAGTGGCTCCTCTCCGGGACAGGGCCGGGGCGAGCAGTACTTC. This gives the protein CASSGSSPGQGRGEQYF.